This is a list of T cell receptor beta chains from one sample in a study of shared clonotypes between healthy human individuals. Generated by immunoSEQ multiplex PCR, the TCRdb table keeps only in-frame clones and is missing some. Found here are more than 2 million clones, roughly 94% of them singletons; the top ten hold 0.13%. What was sequenced was naive CD4+ T cells sorted from blood. These receptors all stem from a man aged 18 to 35 in good health. CDR3s leave out the opening cysteine and the closing phenylalanine or tryptophan. The D gene is left open where the match is weak.

>TRBD1|TRBJ1-4|TRBV4-2
ASSLGQGAIPREKLF
>.|TRBJ2-7|TRBV4-1
ASSQGSVDEQY
>.|TRBJ2-6|TRBV9
ASRESGANVLT
>.|TRBJ2-7|TRBV5-1
ASSLERASYEQY
>.|TRBJ2-5|TRBV2
ASSEPRGGETQY
>TRBD2|TRBJ2-7|TRBV27
ASQEASGSYEQY
>.|TRBJ1-1|TRBV25-1
ASSPLGVATTEAF
>TRBD1|TRBJ2-7|TRBV28
ASSPIRGTGYEQY
>.|TRBJ2-1|TRBV7-2
ASRGDWGNEQF
>.|TRBJ2-7|TRBV28
ASSGDYRDYEQY
>.|TRBJ1-6|TRBV11-2
ASSLDAWGPLH
>TRBD1|TRBJ1-1|TRBV6-5
ASSTRTGGNTEAF
>.|TRBJ2-7|TRBV29-1
SVGRTLSSYEQY
>TRBD1|TRBJ1-2|TRBV28
ASSSPARGFGYT
>.|TRBJ2-3|TRBV28
ASSLRQGNTDTQY
>.|TRBJ1-3|TRBV29-1
SVEARLSGNTIY
>TRBD1|TRBJ2-2|TRBV11-2
ASSLVQGAASGELF
>.|TRBJ2-1|TRBV19
ASSISPDIGLYNEQF
>.|TRBJ2-7|TRBV2
ASSRGGQGYEQY
>.|TRBJ1-4|TRBV4-1
ASSRMGSPLNEKLF
>TRBD2|TRBJ2-3|TRBV7-3
ASSPRTSGTDTQY
>.|TRBJ2-2|TRBV7-2
ASSPRGGRYTGELF
>.|TRBJ1-5|TRBV6-1
ASSEIGSLGNQPQH
>TRBD1|TRBJ2-3|TRBV10-1
ASSELRQGTTQY
>.|TRBJ1-1|TRBV13
ASSLGGAQNTEAF
>.|TRBJ2-5|TRBV5-1
ASSLGRRDPETQY
>.|TRBJ1-6|TRBV30
AWSLTAGQEKGLH
>TRBD2|TRBJ2-2|TRBV6-5
AGPRLTSVTGELF
>.|TRBJ2-3|TRBV7-9
ASSSNRADTQY
>.|TRBJ2-1|TRBV27
ASSVTGSSYNEQF
>.|TRBJ1-1|TRBV27
ASSFSITGGNTEAF
>.|TRBJ2-3|TRBV30
AWSPSGPAQGQY
>.|TRBJ1-1|TRBV5-6
ASSGQRNTEAF
>.|TRBJ1-1|TRBV4-3
ASSQDGQGPTEAF
>.|TRBJ2-1|TRBV7-2
ASSLESAGHNEQF
>.|TRBJ2-5|TRBV20-1
SAERQETQY
>.|TRBJ2-2|TRBV6-5
ASSYSTTGELF
>TRBD2|TRBJ2-5|TRBV4-3
ASSQLAGSQETQY